Listed below are T cell receptor beta chains from one sample, sequenced in a study of response to subunit inactivated influenza vaccine. TCRdb reanalysed the RT-PCR reads using MiXCR and keeps one entry per CDR3 protein. This sample has about 540,000 distinct CDR3 sequences, with approximately 20% found just once. This sample was also put to use in a study of T cells expressing NK-cell markers.

The input for sequencing was CD4+ T cells sorted from PBMCs, taken approximately 13 days after vaccination. The receptors were gathered from a man aged 50 to 60 who received an inactivated influenza vaccine. CDR3s include the opening cysteine and the closing phenylalanine or tryptophan. Expanded clones are given a class, and other clones once, few, many or no size at all.

size	V	J	CDR3
.	TRBV15	TRBJ1-6	CATSRDPQGSGSPLHF
few	TRBV10-3	TRBJ2-7	CAINPTGGIDEQYF
many	TRBV5-1	TRBJ2-1	CASSLTGLGVNEQFF
.	TRBV4-3	TRBJ2-7	CASSPSRNYEQYF
.	TRBV2	TRBJ2-3	CASSDPMRSGGRDTQYF
.	TRBV2	TRBJ2-1	CASSSQRGLNNEQFF
many	TRBV5-1	TRBJ2-5	CASSPTGSQETQYF
few	TRBV20-1	TRBJ1-1	CSARAGTGGRFTEAFF
.	TRBV29-1	TRBJ2-1	CSVVGAGGPSEQFF
.	TRBV20-1	TRBJ2-4	CSASAVLAKNIQYF
few	TRBV5-1	TRBJ2-1	CASSGSGHNEQFF
.	TRBV29-1	TRBJ2-5	CSVASAGYSETQYF
few	TRBV4-3	TRBJ2-5	CASSQGGSYETQYF
few	TRBV20-1	TRBJ2-7	CSATGTGGGGRYEQYF
.	TRBV9	TRBJ2-1	CASSVTYSDSYNEQFF
few	TRBV3-1	TRBJ2-7	CASSRGLAGAFYEQYF
.	TRBV19	TRBJ2-3	CASSPRQGTQYF
few	TRBV5-1	TRBJ1-2	CASGNGTVGVGGYTF
few	TRBV7-9	TRBJ2-3	CASSPRRTGGFQDTQYF
few	TRBV7-2	TRBJ2-1	CASRGENNEQFF
.	TRBV2	TRBJ1-5	CASSVYDSPRTDNQPQHF
few	TRBV7-8	TRBJ1-5	CASSLGGRGAGQPQHF
many	TRBV10-1	TRBJ2-2	CASSDVGQGTGELFF
many	TRBV20-1	TRBJ1-1	CSAKGTENTEAFF
few	TRBV6-1	TRBJ2-1	CASRPGLYLMKGQFF
many	TRBV7-8	TRBJ2-1	CASSLESVIAGYSYNEQFF
few	TRBV6-6	TRBJ2-7	CASRQGMDYEQYF
few	TRBV12-3/TRBV12-4	TRBJ2-3	CASSSHRGTGTDTQYF
.	TRBV20-1	TRBJ2-1	CSALWGIGNEQFF
few	TRBV5-6	TRBJ2-1	CASSLVRVHEQFF
few	TRBV6-1	TRBJ2-1	CASRSGGRSYNEQFF
.	TRBV6-1	TRBJ1-5	CASSEVASLSVNQPQHF
.	TRBV25-1	TRBJ2-7	CASSPTSGITLEQYF
.	TRBV13	TRBJ1-1	CASSDESRPEAFF
few	TRBV28	TRBJ1-1	CASRFDRVSTEAFF
.	TRBV6-1	TRBJ2-5	CASSGLAGGRGETQYF
.	TRBV9	TRBJ2-3	CASSVAHDTQYF
few	TRBV20-1	TRBJ2-4	CSAGRQLAVAKNIQYF
few	TRBV6-1	TRBJ2-5	CASSLDRGKETQYF
.	TRBV7-6	TRBJ2-5	CASRSISGLAGDQETQYF
few	TRBV7-2	TRBJ2-3	CASSLGLAGISDTQYF
many	TRBV24-1	TRBJ2-1	CATSDRTGGGREQFF
.	TRBV28	TRBJ2-7	CASSASGRETYEQYF
.	TRBV12-3/TRBV12-4	TRBJ1-5	CASNPAPYSNQPQHF
.	TRBV7-2	TRBJ2-3	CASSLVSLGVTDTQYF
.	TRBV10-3	TRBJ2-5	CAISESRAGVETQYF
.	TRBV5-1	TRBJ1-2	CASSLSSQAGYTF